Listed here is a single TCR beta chain. The V end lost 6 bases, the J end lost 0 bases, and 9 bases lay between the germline ends. CDR3 length: 14 amino acids. Germline CDR1 is MNHEY and CDR2 is SVGAGI. This entry is derived from a study of PD-1 blockade in mismatch repair-deficient tumors. Produced via immunoSEQ multiplex PCR; TCRdb's table is partial and in-frame only. This table has about 110,000 clones, over 65% appearing once. The chain employs TRBV6-5 and TRBJ1-3; no reliable D call. The receptor was derived from an adult with mismatch repair-deficient cancer. Sequencing used peripheral blood, obtained about 60 weeks after starting pembrolizumab. CDR3 amino acids: CASRALDSGNTIYF. CDR3 in DNA: TGTGCCAGCAGAGCCCTGGACTCTGGAAACACCATATATTTT.